These 6 T cell receptor beta chains share one sample of origin, sequenced in a study of post-analysis software for immune sequencing data. Study results and caveats: Patients carried five TRBV segments more frequently than controls did, and TRBV5-6, TRBV5-1 and TRBV20-1 were among them.

Unique molecular identifiers were present in the TCR beta cDNA libraries. TCRdb processed the PCR reads anew with MiXCR; each CDR3 protein has one entry. Here the sample spans around 200,000 distinct CDR3 sequences, approximately 28% being singletons. Their recognized antigens are unknown. Sequenced sample: blood. Every receptor here comes from a girl aged 2 to 17 with multiple sclerosis.

The table lists this clonotype with a few counts. V usage is TRBV11-2 and J usage is TRBJ2-5, with 8 bases identical to TRBD1. The J segment lost 2 bases and the V segment lost 3 bases, leaving 2 bases of the junction unmatched. The CDR3 is 14 residues long. CDR1 and CDR2 from the germline V gene are SGHAT and FQNNGV. The CDR3 loop reads CASSLRDRQETQYF. The DNA of the CDR3 is TGTGCCAGCAGCTTGCGGGACAGGCAAGAGACCCAGTACTTC.

The rearrangement links TRBV27 to TRBJ2-7; D is unresolved. Germline-derived CDR1 and CDR2 are MNHEY and SMNVEV (reference sequence). The CDR3 loop spans 15 amino acids. Trimming took off 0 bases at V and 2 bases at J, with 11 bases between the two ends. CDR3 sequence reads: CASSLSGRITYEQYF. The CDR3 DNA follows: TGTGCCAGCAGTTTATCGGGTCGTATCACCTACGAGCAGTACTTC.

This clonotype was seen a few times. For the CDR3, the DNA is TGCAGTGCGGGCGGGAGGGGCCCCTACGAGCAGTACTTC. Translation gives CSAGGRGPYEQYF. This chain uses TRBV20-1 with TRBJ2-7, with 9 bases matching TRBD2. V dropped 6 bases and J dropped 2; count of bases not matched to a gene: 5. Germline CDR1 and CDR2: DFQATT and SNEGSKA (reference sequence). This CDR3 is 13 amino acids long.

The chain has TRBV2 and TRBJ2-1; perhaps D is TRBD1 or TRBD2 (6 bases each). The CDR3 length is 15 residues. The V end lost 6 bases, the J end lost 3 bases, and 15 bases lay between the germline ends. Germline lookup yields CDR1 SNHLY and CDR2 FYNNEI. CDR3 region: CASRGSGGNYNEQFF. CDR3 sequence (DNA): TGTGCCAGCAGGGGGTCCGGGGGCAACTACAATGAGCAGTTCTTC.

This clonotype was detected a few times. The chain carries TRBV20-1 and TRBJ1-1; 9 bases match TRBD1. With V trimmed by 6 bases and J by 1 base, 12 bases remained unmatched. This CDR3 is built from 16 residues. Germline CDR1 reads DFQATT; CDR2 reads SNEGSKA (reference sequence). The DNA for the CDR3 is TGCAGTGCCCCGTTGGGACAGGGTTTGTCGAACACTGAAGCTTTCTTT. It is translated as CSAPLGQGLSNTEAFF.

This clonotype was counted many times. The chain is built from TRBV12-3 or TRBV12-4 and TRBJ2-7, with D tentatively TRBD1 (5 bases). The CDR3 loop spans 13 amino acids. Trimming removed 5 bases at V and 6 bases at J, with 14 bases between. This CDR3 is CASSQGPKIEQYF. In nucleotides, the CDR3 is TGTGCCAGCAGTCAGGGCCCGAAGATCGAGCAGTACTTC.